Sequencing of this T cell receptor (beta chain) was carried out in a study of OX40 agonist ivuxolimab in advanced cancers. Profiled with immunoSEQ multiplex PCR; TCRdb holds only in-frame clones, not every one. The sample holds 90,000 to 120,000 clones, more than 85% seen once. The clonotype originates from an adult with an advanced solid tumor such as melanoma, head and neck, liver or kidney cancer. The sample in question was CD4+ or CD8+ T cells sorted from blood, obtained in a trial of the OX40 agonist ivuxolimab.

The chain's CDR3 is CASSFSQGNQPQHF. CDR3 bases: TGTGCCAGCAGCTTTAGTCAGGGTAATCAGCCCCAGCATTTT. The chain recombines TRBV7-2 with TRBJ1-5; possible D gene TRBD1, 5 bases. The ends were cut back, 3 bases at V and 4 bases at J, with 10 bases in the middle. CDR3 length: 14 residues. Germline assignment: CDR1 SGHTA and CDR2 FQGNSA.